This TCR beta chain was recorded in a study of shared clonotypes between healthy human individuals. Per germline, CDR1 MDHEN and CDR2 SYDVKM. Trimming removed 6 bases at V and 0 bases at J, with 11 bases between. The CDR3 contains 15 residues. Repertoires were generated with immunoSEQ multiplex PCR, while TCRdb's copy carries only in-frame clones and drops some. The table has roughly 640,000 clones, around 97% seen once. Source material: naive CD4+ T cells sorted from blood. The sample's subset: CD45RA+ positively selected. The genes are TRBV28 and TRBJ1-4; no reliable D call. The receptor was derived from a woman aged 30 to 39 in good health. As DNA, the CDR3 is TGTGCCAGCAGCCAACGGTGGACAACTAATGAAAAACTGTTTTTT. Protein: CASSQRWTTNEKLFF.